A selection of T cell receptor beta chains follows, all from one sample in a study of cytomegalovirus exposure and HLA in healthy donors. Using immunoSEQ multiplex PCR, the repertoire was profiled, and TCRdb retains in-frame clones only, with some absent. The profile covers about 140,000 clones, with over 70% appearing a single time and about 4.3% taken by the ten largest. The sample taken for sequencing was PBMCs. Receptors originate from a man between 40 and 49 years old in good health and CMV-seronegative. Both conserved end residues are trimmed from each CDR3. The order of the fields is D gene, V gene, J gene, CDR3 length, CDR3 protein. D genes are given only for firm matches.

D gene: TRBD1; V gene: TRBV19; J gene: TRBJ1-1; CDR3 length: 11; CDR3 protein: ASSPTGTGGAF
D gene: NA; V gene: TRBV5-5; J gene: TRBJ1-1; CDR3 length: 12; CDR3 protein: ASSQPPGNTEAF
D gene: NA; V gene: TRBV5-8; J gene: TRBJ1-4; CDR3 length: 16; CDR3 protein: ASSFFVGGGSTNEKLF
D gene: NA; V gene: TRBV14; J gene: TRBJ1-2; CDR3 length: 13; CDR3 protein: ASSQDRVGLYGYT
D gene: TRBD1; V gene: TRBV11-2; J gene: TRBJ2-5; CDR3 length: 13; CDR3 protein: ASSLGSGGWETQY
D gene: TRBD2; V gene: TRBV9; J gene: TRBJ2-2; CDR3 length: 14; CDR3 protein: ASSVVGGGDTGELF
D gene: NA; V gene: TRBV27; J gene: TRBJ2-5; CDR3 length: 9; CDR3 protein: ASSFQETQY
D gene: NA; V gene: TRBV7-8; J gene: TRBJ2-5; CDR3 length: 12; CDR3 protein: ASSLFNGKETQY
D gene: NA; V gene: TRBV19; J gene: TRBJ1-5; CDR3 length: 11; CDR3 protein: ASRQPAGQPQH
D gene: NA; V gene: TRBV2; J gene: TRBJ2-7; CDR3 length: 10; CDR3 protein: ASTPGVMEQY
D gene: TRBD1; V gene: TRBV11-2; J gene: TRBJ2-6; CDR3 length: 16; CDR3 protein: ASRDSGQSYSGANVLT
D gene: TRBD1; V gene: TRBV29-1; J gene: TRBJ2-2; CDR3 length: 11; CDR3 protein: SGQGARTGELF
D gene: NA; V gene: TRBV5-1; J gene: TRBJ1-1; CDR3 length: 12; CDR3 protein: ASTLQAVGTEAF
D gene: TRBD2; V gene: TRBV5-1; J gene: TRBJ2-3; CDR3 length: 14; CDR3 protein: ATVAGPFSSTDTQY
D gene: NA; V gene: TRBV18; J gene: TRBJ2-3; CDR3 length: 11; CDR3 protein: ASALGSTDTQY
D gene: NA; V gene: TRBV6-5; J gene: TRBJ1-6; CDR3 length: 12; CDR3 protein: ASSPGDYNSPLH
D gene: NA; V gene: TRBV6-1; J gene: TRBJ1-1; CDR3 length: 13; CDR3 protein: ASSAGFGVNTEAF
D gene: NA; V gene: TRBV28; J gene: TRBJ1-5; CDR3 length: 10; CDR3 protein: ASTLRGQPQH
D gene: NA; V gene: TRBV29-1; J gene: TRBJ2-2; CDR3 length: 12; CDR3 protein: SVGAGVYTGELF
D gene: NA; V gene: TRBV6-5; J gene: TRBJ1-6; CDR3 length: 13; CDR3 protein: ASSYFRENNSPLH
D gene: TRBD2; V gene: TRBV9; J gene: TRBJ2-5; CDR3 length: 13; CDR3 protein: ASSVAGGREETQY
D gene: NA; V gene: TRBV6-1; J gene: TRBJ1-2; CDR3 length: 13; CDR3 protein: ASRTTAKEGYGYT
D gene: TRBD2; V gene: TRBV7-2; J gene: TRBJ2-5; CDR3 length: 12; CDR3 protein: ASSLRLALETQY
D gene: NA; V gene: TRBV15; J gene: TRBJ2-7; CDR3 length: 14; CDR3 protein: ATSRDLQGGSYEQY
D gene: NA; V gene: TRBV6-5; J gene: TRBJ2-7; CDR3 length: 13; CDR3 protein: ASSYSRTGTYEQY
D gene: TRBD1; V gene: TRBV12-5; J gene: TRBJ1-1; CDR3 length: 12; CDR3 protein: ASAVRGLGTEAF
D gene: NA; V gene: TRBV7-9; J gene: TRBJ1-6; CDR3 length: 14; CDR3 protein: ASSLEGVMYNSPLH
D gene: NA; V gene: TRBV7-8; J gene: TRBJ2-6; CDR3 length: 16; CDR3 protein: ASSFRILTFPGANVLT
D gene: TRBD1; V gene: TRBV6-5; J gene: TRBJ1-5; CDR3 length: 12; CDR3 protein: ASSLGQGKQPQH
D gene: TRBD1; V gene: TRBV5-1; J gene: TRBJ1-1; CDR3 length: 13; CDR3 protein: ASSGQTGMNTEAF
D gene: NA; V gene: TRBV25-1; J gene: TRBJ1-3; CDR3 length: 13; CDR3 protein: ASSGYRHSGNTIY
D gene: TRBD1; V gene: TRBV5-5; J gene: TRBJ1-1; CDR3 length: 14; CDR3 protein: ASSYSGTELNTEAF